Listed below are T cell receptor beta chains from one sample, sequenced in a study of T cell changes during pregnancy in multiple sclerosis. Some clones are missing from TCRdb's copy, which holds only in-frame ones; the method was immunoSEQ multiplex PCR. The top ten clones hold about 5.4% of a sample with over 55,000 clones, around 87% of them seen once. The sample consisted of peripheral blood from another person, used as feeder cells. These receptors came from a human donor whose cells served as feeder cells for cultures in a pregnancy study. Both conserved end residues are part of each CDR3. The D gene is left open where the match is weak. Clone size, where shown, is once, few, many, or a class for clones that have expanded.

TRBJ2-2 18 once TRBV9 NA CASSEGRGSGYNTGELFF TGTGCCAGCAGCGAGGGGCGGGGCAGCGGGTACAACACCGGGGAGCTGTTTTTT
TRBJ2-1 16 NA TRBV7-9 NA CASSAGTSAIINEQFF TGTGCCAGCAGCGCCGGGACTTCCGCTATTATTAATGAGCAGTTCTTC
TRBJ2-5 15 NA TRBV29-1 NA CSVPKVTGWQETQYF TGCAGCGTCCCAAAGGTCACAGGGTGGCAAGAGACCCAGTACTTC
TRBJ2-1 15 NA TRBV28 NA CASNLGGGSYNEQFF TGTGCCAGCAATCTCGGGGGAGGCTCCTACAATGAGCAGTTCTTC
TRBJ1-2 14 NA TRBV29-1 TRBD1 CSGGTGEELYGYTF TGCAGCGGCGGGACAGGAGAAGAACTCTATGGCTACACCTTC
TRBJ2-7 15 once TRBV14 NA CASKRGGAGFYEQYF TGTGCCAGCAAGAGGGGGGGAGCGGGATTTTACGAGCAGTACTTC
TRBJ1-2 12 NA TRBV5-4 TRBD1 CASSLGDRGYTF TGTGCCAGCAGCCTCGGGGACAGGGGCTACACCTTC
TRBJ1-4 14 NA TRBV19 NA CASSRALSEEKLFF TGTGCCAGTAGTAGGGCGCTCTCTGAGGAAAAACTGTTTTTT
TRBJ1-1 14 few TRBV15 TRBD1 CATSLTGGDTEAFF TGTGCCACCAGCCTAACAGGGGGGGACACTGAAGCTTTCTTT
TRBJ1-4 15 NA TRBV5-8 NA CASSWGTPGGEKLFF TGTGCCAGCAGCTGGGGGACACCTGGAGGCGAAAAACTGTTTTTT
TRBJ1-1 15 few TRBV5-1 NA CASSLQWGANTEAFF TGCGCCAGCAGCCTCCAATGGGGGGCGAACACTGAAGCTTTCTTT
TRBJ2-5 15 once TRBV7-3 NA CASSPNGGRQETQYF TGTGCCAGCAGCCCTAACGGGGGGCGCCAAGAGACCCAGTACTTC
TRBJ1-1 17 once TRBV4-1 NA CASSQERRGRGNTEAFF TGCGCCAGCAGCCAAGAGCGACGGGGCAGGGGGAACACTGAAGCTTTCTTT
TRBJ2-5 16 NA TRBV5-1 NA CASSLVGQGFGETQYF TGCGCCAGCAGCTTGGTAGGGCAGGGATTCGGGGAGACCCAGTACTTC
TRBJ2-2 15 NA TRBV6-1 NA CASRGGQTNTGELFF TGTGCCAGCAGGGGGGGGCAGACGAACACCGGGGAGCTGTTTTTT
TRBJ1-1 15 NA TRBV6-1 TRBD1 CASYPGGAMGPEAFF TGTGCCAGCTACCCAGGGGGCGCGATGGGTCCTGAAGCTTTCTTT
TRBJ1-5 15 NA TRBV18 TRBD1 CASSPGTGPHQGQHF TGTGCCAGCTCACCTGGGACAGGACCCCACCAGGGCCAGCATTTT
TRBJ2-1 14 NA TRBV29-1 TRBD2 CSVDWLAGANEQFF TGCAGCGTTGATTGGCTAGCGGGGGCCAATGAGCAGTTCTTC
TRBJ1-6 19 NA TRBV30 NA CAWSGRSMPLSSYNSPLHF TGTGCCTGGAGTGGACGGAGCATGCCCTTGAGCTCCTATAATTCACCCCTCCACTTT
TRBJ1-5 16 NA TRBV4-1 NA CASSQDGGLGNQPQHF TGCGCCAGCAGCCAAGATGGGGGGCTCGGCAATCAGCCCCAGCATTTT
TRBJ1-1 12 NA TRBV25-1 NA CASKSGNTEAFF TGTGCCAGCAAATCGGGGAACACTGAAGCTTTCTTT
TRBJ2-6 19 NA TRBV2 TRBD1 CASTLALQGALAGANVLTF TGTGCCAGCACTTTGGCCCTTCAGGGGGCACTTGCTGGGGCCAACGTCCTGACTTTC
TRBJ2-5 11 NA TRBV2 NA CASIKIETQYF TGTGCCAGCATTAAGATTGAGACCCAGTACTTC
TRBJ2-3 13 NA TRBV30 NA CAWSPQGPDTQYF TGTGCCTGGAGTCCACAGGGACCAGATACGCAGTATTTT
TRBJ1-2 13 NA TRBV10-3 NA CAISGVWIYGYTF TGTGCCATCAGTGGAGTGTGGATCTATGGCTACACCTTC
TRBJ2-2 18 NA TRBV21-1 NA CASNKGTGGLLNTGELFF TGTGCCAGCAACAAAGGGACAGGGGGCTTGTTGAACACCGGGGAGCTGTTTTTT
TRBJ2-3 13 NA TRBV6-5 NA CASTPPGTDTQYF TGTGCCAGCACCCCCCCGGGCACAGATACGCAGTATTTT
TRBJ1-2 15 NA TRBV18 NA CASSPATDLNYGYTF TGTGCCAGCTCACCCGCCACAGACCTTAACTATGGCTACACCTTC
TRBJ2-1 16 NA TRBV7-6 TRBD1 CASSPRQGYADNEQFF TGTGCCAGCAGCCCAAGACAGGGCTATGCTGACAATGAGCAGTTCTTC